The rows below give T cell receptor beta chains drawn from one sample of a study of T cell responses to AZD1222 COVID-19 vaccine. Repertoires were generated with immunoSEQ multiplex PCR, while TCRdb's copy carries only in-frame clones and drops some. This sample has some 150,000 clones; around 92% occur once, and the top ten carry 1.9%. Sequenced here: peripheral blood, sampled on day 0 of AZD1222 vaccination. These receptors came from an adult in good health. Both conserved end residues are part of each CDR3. The order of the fields is D gene, clone size, V gene, J gene, CDR3 DNA, CDR3 protein. The D gene is left open where the match is weak. A clone size is listed for some rows: how often the clone was seen (once, few, many), or a class if it is expanded.

TRBD2,NA,TRBV20-1,TRBJ2-3,TGCAGTGCTAGAAAACTAGCGGGTCAGTATTTT,CSARKLAGQYF
NA,NA,TRBV7-2,TRBJ1-1,TGTGCCAGCAGCCCAGACAAGAAAAACACTGAAGCTTTCTTT,CASSPDKKNTEAFF
NA,NA,TRBV2,TRBJ2-7,TGTGCCACTAAGGAGGGGACGGCAAACTACGAGCAGTACTTC,CATKEGTANYEQYF
NA,NA,TRBV9,TRBJ1-4,TGTGCCAGCAGCGTAGGGGTCTGGCAGGAGAATGAAAAACTGTTTTTT,CASSVGVWQENEKLFF
TRBD1,NA,TRBV2,TRBJ1-2,TGTGCCAGGTCGGACAGGGTAAATGGCTACACCTTC,CARSDRVNGYTF
NA,NA,TRBV7-2,TRBJ2-7,TGTGCCAGCAGCTTAGAGCAGGGGACCTACGAGCAGTACTTC,CASSLEQGTYEQYF
TRBD1,NA,TRBV25-1,TRBJ2-7,TGTGCCAGCAGTGAATATCCCGGGACAGCGTCCTACGAGCAGTACTTC,CASSEYPGTASYEQYF
NA,NA,TRBV7-2,TRBJ1-5,TGTGCCAGCAGCAGAGACGGTAGCAATCAGCCCCAGCATTTT,CASSRDGSNQPQHF
TRBD1,NA,TRBV4-2,TRBJ1-2,TGTGCCAGCAGCCAAGATAGGGCAGGGGGCGGTCGAAACTATGGCTACACCTTC,CASSQDRAGGGRNYGYTF
TRBD1,NA,TRBV27,TRBJ2-2,TGTGCCAGCAGTTCCAGGGGGCGCGTCACCGGGGAGCTGTTTTTT,CASSSRGRVTGELFF
TRBD1,NA,TRBV6-4,TRBJ1-1,TGTGCCAGCAATGACCCGGGACAGGATAACACTGAAGCTTTCTTT,CASNDPGQDNTEAFF
NA,NA,TRBV6-2/TRBV6-3,TRBJ2-7,TGTGCCAGCAGTTACGATGCCTCCTACGAGCAGTACTTC,CASSYDASYEQYF
NA,NA,TRBV6-6,TRBJ2-7,TGTGCCAGCACTGAATCAGGGTACTCCTACGAGCAGTACTTC,CASTESGYSYEQYF
NA,NA,TRBV19,TRBJ2-7,TGTGCCAGTCCTAAATGGGGGGACTACGAGCAGTACTTC,CASPKWGDYEQYF
NA,once,TRBV7-2,TRBJ2-3,TGTGCCAGCAGCTTAGTTCAGCGCACAGATACGCAGTATTTT,CASSLVQRTDTQYF